The 29 T cell receptor beta chains listed next were all sequenced from one sample in a study of cytomegalovirus exposure and HLA in healthy donors. It was with 60 Vbeta and 13 Jbeta primers that the PCR ran. Sequencing was performed with immunoSEQ multiplex PCR; in TCRdb, only in-frame clones are kept and a portion is missing. The profile shows under 250,000 clones, 70% to 85% of them singletons. The material sequenced was PBMCs. These receptors all stem from a woman in her 30s in good health and CMV-seropositive.

The rearrangement uses TRBV6-5 and TRBJ1-1; D call uncertain. Germline V gene sequence: CDR1 MNHEY, CDR2 SVGAGI. The CDR3 length is 15 residues. V was shortened by 4 bases and J by 3 bases, with 15 bases between the two germline ends. CDR3 nucleotide sequence: TGTGCCAGCAGTTGGGAAGCACAGAGGGACACTGAAGCTTTCTTT. The encoded protein is CASSWEAQRDTEAFF.

This chain links TRBV4-1 with TRBJ2-7; 10 bases align to TRBD1. The CDR3 covers 16 residues. Per germline, CDR1 MGHRA and CDR2 YSYEKL. V lost 0 bases, J lost 3 bases, and 5 bases stayed unmatched. The CDR3 loop reads CASSQEKRDRGYEQYF. The CDR3 region has the DNA TGCGCCAGCAGCCAAGAGAAGCGGGACAGGGGCTACGAGCAGTACTTC.

The chain combines TRBV11-3 with TRBJ2-2; 16 bases are shared with TRBD2. The CDR3 consists of 19 residues. After removal of 9 bases from V and 6 bases from J, the junction contained 16 bases not matched to a gene. Germline V CDR1 and CDR2: SGHNT, YENEEA. CDR3 residues: CASSAGTSGRALGAGELFF. CDR3 bases: TGTGCCAGTTCTGCCGGGACTAGCGGGAGGGCCCTCGGGGCCGGGGAGCTGTTTTTT. Full variable domain (missing parts from reference TRBV11-3 and TRBJ2-2): EAGVVQSPRYKIIEKKQPVAFWCNPISGHNTLYWYLQNLGQGPELLIRYENEEAVDDSQLPKDRFSAERLKGVDSTLKIQPAELGDSAVYLCASSAGTSGRALGAGELFFGEGSRLTVL.

The chain joins TRBV29-1 to TRBJ1-1, with a possible D match to TRBD1 (5 bases). The ends were cut back, 6 bases at V and 5 bases at J, with 16 bases in the middle. The germline V gene encodes CDR1 SQVTM and CDR2 ANQGSEA. The CDR3 length is 13 residues. CDR3 DNA sequence: TGCAGCGTCCTTGGGCAGGGAGGAACTGAAGCTTTCTTT. As protein: CSVLGQGGTEAFF.

This clone has only one observation. The chain uses TRBV7-8 and TRBJ1-2; 10 bases fit TRBD1. The germline CDR1 and CDR2 sequences are SGHVS and FQNEAQ. V shed 3 bases and J 4 bases; nucleotides not matched to a gene: 5. The CDR3 length is 15 residues. In DNA form, the CDR3 reads TGTGCCAGCAGCTTCTCGGACAGGGGGACCTATGGCTACACCTTC. It specifies CASSFSDRGTYGYTF. The whole variable domain, remainder taken from reference TRBV7-8 and TRBJ1-2, is GAGVSQSPRYKVAKRGQDVALRCDPISGHVSLFWYQQALGQGPEFLTYFQNEAQLDKSGLPSDRFFAERPEGSVSTLKIQRTQQEDSAVYLCASSFSDRGTYGYTFGSGTRLTVV.

This clone was counted a single time. The chain has TRBV6-5 and TRBJ1-2, with D possibly matching TRBD1 (6 bases). CDR3 length equals 13 residues. V was pared by 8 bases and J by 6 bases, with 16 bases between. Germline lookup yields CDR1 MNHEY and CDR2 SVGAGI. CDR3 loop: CASLRGPGDGYTF. In DNA form, the CDR3 reads TGTGCCAGCCTGCGGGGGCCGGGCGATGGCTACACCTTC.

The chain has TRBV4-1 and TRBJ2-7; TRBD1 matches 9 bases. The CDR3 consists of 17 residues. The germline V gene encodes CDR1 MGHRA and CDR2 YSYEKL. J gave up 3 bases and V 1 base, and 10 bases lay outside the gene matches. CDR3 coding DNA: TGCGCCAGCAGCCAAGGCCGTATGCGGGACAGGGACTACGAGCAGTACTTC. It translates to CASSQGRMRDRDYEQYF.

V is TRBV30 and J is TRBJ1-1; D uncertain. CDR3 length equals 12 residues. Looked up from germline, CDR1 is GTSNPN and CDR2 is SVGIG (reference sequence). The germline V and J ends were trimmed by 5 bases and 1 base, with 8 bases remaining between them. CDR3 loop: CAWLTWNTEAFF. CDR3 in DNA: TGTGCCTGGCTTACATGGAACACTGAAGCTTTCTTT.

The chain uses TRBV29-1 and TRBJ1-4, with D possibly matching TRBD1 (6 bases). Germline V gene sequence: CDR1 SQVTM, CDR2 ANQGSEA. V gave up 3 bases and J gave up 12 bases, with 14 bases separating them. CDR3 size: 12 residues. CDR3 sequence reads: CSVEVAEGELFF. In nucleotides, the CDR3 is TGCAGCGTTGAGGTCGCTGAGGGGGAACTGTTTTTT.

The chain has TRBV7-7 and TRBJ2-5, with 10 bases identical to TRBD1. V lost 6 bases to trimming and J lost 5 bases; unmatched junction nucleotides: 9. This CDR3 has 15 amino acids. The germline gives CDR1 SSHAT, CDR2 FNYEAQ (reference sequence). CDR3 residues: CASSPGTGAMETQYF. The CDR3 nucleotides are TGTGCCAGCAGTCCCGGGACAGGGGCGATGGAGACCCAGTACTTC.

The chain is built from TRBV10-2 and TRBJ1-4, with 9 bases fitting TRBD1. CDR3 size: 17 residues. Trimming at V came to 6 bases and at J to 7 bases, leaving 15 bases not matched to a gene. In germline, CDR1 is WSHSY, CDR2 SAAADI. CDR3 sequence: CASRGTGYYSSGEKLFF. The CDR3 nucleotides are TGCGCCAGCAGGGGGACAGGGTATTATTCATCGGGTGAAAAACTGTTTTTT.

This rearrangement joins TRBV5-1 to TRBJ2-5; the match to TRBD2 covers 11 bases. Per the germline V gene, CDR1 is SGHRS and CDR2 is YFSETQ. Germline trimming cut 3 bases from V and 2 bases from J; bases unmatched to any gene: 6. This CDR3 spans 16 amino acids. This chain's CDR3 is CASSSLTSGVQETQYF. The CDR3 DNA sequence: TGCGCCAGCAGCTCCCTGACTAGCGGGGTACAAGAGACCCAGTACTTC.

The chain recombines TRBV6-1 with TRBJ1-3; the D gene is possibly TRBD1 (5 bases). Per the germline V gene, CDR1 is MNHNS and CDR2 is SASEGT. Trimming left V 1 base short and J 0 bases short, with 7 bases between. The CDR3 contains 15 residues. As DNA, the CDR3 is TGTGCCAGCAGTGAAGGCAGGGTCTCTGGAAACACCATATATTTT. It codes for CASSEGRVSGNTIYF.

This chain joins TRBV5-6 and TRBJ2-6; no clear D gene. The CDR3 covers 16 residues. V was cut by 3 bases and J by 1 base, with 11 bases left in between. Germline CDR1 is SGHDT and CDR2 is YYEEEE. CDR3 region: CASSSPGTSGANVLTF. In DNA form, the CDR3 reads TGTGCCAGCAGCTCGCCAGGTACTTCTGGGGCCAACGTCCTGACTTTC.

This clone was recorded only once. The chain recombines TRBV5-1 with TRBJ1-1, with 9 bases matching TRBD1. Germline assignment: CDR1 SGHRS and CDR2 YFSETQ. This CDR3 comprises 15 residues. The V and J ends lost 4 bases and 4 bases, in that order; junction bases with no gene match: 8. CDR3 nucleotides: TGCGCCAGCAGCCCAGAGTCACAGGGGGCCACTGAAGCTTTCTTT. Its protein is CASSPESQGATEAFF.

This clone has a handful of counts. J is TRBJ2-5 and V is TRBV7-9, with no clear D. In germline, CDR1 is SEHNR, CDR2 FQNEAQ (reference sequence). The V end was cut by 1 base, the J end by 7 bases, with 13 bases between. The CDR3 consists of 14 residues. The CDR3 coding sequence is TGTGCCAGCAGCTTAGACCCCGTTTCAGGGACCCAGTACTTC. Amino acids: CASSLDPVSGTQYF.

This clone is a singleton in its sample. This chain uses TRBV9 with TRBJ2-7; TRBD2 aligns across 10 bases. The CDR3 has 14 amino acids. The J segment lost 6 bases and the V segment lost 4 bases, leaving 7 bases of the junction unmatched. Germline V CDR1 and CDR2: SGDLS, YYNGEE. CDR3 sequence (DNA): TGTGCCAGCAGCCCCTCTAGCGGGAGATCCGAGCAGTACTTC. Protein sequence: CASSPSSGRSEQYF.

The V call is TRBV2, the J call TRBJ1-1; D is perhaps TRBD1 (6 bases). The V gene's germline CDR1 is SNHLY and CDR2 FYNNEI. The length of the CDR3 is 14 residues. V was cut by 7 bases and J by 0 bases, with 12 bases left in between. The CDR3 protein is CASNPTGLNTEAFF. As DNA, the CDR3 is TGTGCCAGCAACCCGACAGGACTGAACACTGAAGCTTTCTTT.

This clone has a handful of counts. This chain links TRBV11-2 with TRBJ1-1, with a possible D match to TRBD1 (5 bases). This CDR3 comprises 13 residues. Per the germline V gene, CDR1 is SGHAT and CDR2 is FQNNGV. V gave up 5 bases and J gave up 4 bases, with 11 bases separating them. The CDR3 coding sequence is TGTGCCAGCAGCCCCAGGGAACGCACTGAAGCTTTCTTT. It yields the protein CASSPRERTEAFF.

This rearrangement joins TRBV29-1 to TRBJ2-3; 8 bases are shared with TRBD2. CDR1 and CDR2 from the germline V gene are SQVTM and ANQGSEA. This CDR3 comprises 13 residues. Losses at the gene ends were 4 bases for V and 8 bases for J; bases not matched to a gene: 8. The CDR3 sequence is CSVAETSAATQYF. CDR3 bases: TGCAGCGTTGCCGAGACTAGCGCAGCTACGCAGTATTTT.

V and J are TRBV6-5 and TRBJ1-3, with D unclear. Germline CDR1 and CDR2: MNHEY and SVGAGI. V shed 0 bases and J shed 0 bases, with 9 bases lying between them. The CDR3 spans 16 residues. CDR3 sequence: CASSYSQTPSGNTIYF. CDR3 in DNA: TGTGCCAGCAGTTACTCTCAGACACCCTCTGGAAACACCATATATTTT.

Of note for this clone: Different DNA sequences within this sample yield the same CDR3. The J gene is TRBJ2-7, the V gene TRBV6-5; 12 nucleotides match TRBD1. The CDR3 has 14 residues. Trimming at V came to 5 bases and at J to 7 bases, leaving 6 bases not matched to a gene. CDR1 is MNHEY, CDR2 SVGAGI, per germline. CDR3 sequence (DNA): TGTGCCAGCAGTGCGGGACAGGGGGCGGGGGAGCAGTACTTC. The encoded protein is CASSAGQGAGEQYF.

V is TRBV9 and J is TRBJ1-5, with D unclear. V dropped 0 bases and J dropped 5 bases, with 12 bases sitting between them. There are 15 residues in the CDR3. Germline CDR1 is SGDLS and CDR2 is YYNGEE. CDR3 nucleotide sequence: TGTGCCAGCAGCGTAGCCCCATCCGGAGATCAGCCCCAGCATTTT. Its translation: CASSVAPSGDQPQHF.

The chain carries TRBV7-9 and TRBJ1-2; tentative D call: TRBD1 (5 bases). Germline V lookup: CDR1 SEHNR, CDR2 FQNEAQ (reference sequence). This CDR3 has 13 residues. Trimming took 0 bases from V and 10 from J, leaving 12 bases between them. The CDR3 is CASSLATGVHYTF. CDR3 nucleotide sequence: TGTGCCAGCAGCTTAGCGACGGGGGTCCACTACACCTTC.

The rearrangement joins TRBV6-5 to TRBJ1-3; D unclear. V lost 3 bases and J lost 4, with 16 bases in between. This CDR3 has 16 amino acids. Germline CDR1 is MNHEY and CDR2 is SVGAGI. CDR3 DNA: TGTGCCAGCAGTTATAGCGGACTGAAGATCGGAAACACCATATATTTT. This codes for CASSYSGLKIGNTIYF.

V usage is TRBV11-2 and J usage is TRBJ1-4; the match to TRBD1 covers 7 bases. The junction had 13 bases not matched to a gene; V was cut back by 5 bases and J by 7 bases. Germline-derived CDR1 and CDR2 are SGHAT and FQNNGV. The CDR3 length is 16 residues. The CDR3 DNA reads TGTGCCAGCAGCCCCCTGGCAGGGGGGTTAAGTGAAAAACTGTTTTTT. Translated, it gives CASSPLAGGLSEKLFF.

J is TRBJ2-5 and V is TRBV10-1, with D perhaps TRBD2 (6 bases). Per the germline V gene, CDR1 is WNHNN and CDR2 is SYGVQD (reference sequence). This CDR3 comprises 13 residues. Trimming cost V 5 bases and J 5 bases, with 12 bases left between them. CDR3 protein: CASSRGIGETQYF. The CDR3 region has the DNA TGCGCCAGCAGTCGGGGGATAGGGGAGACCCAGTACTTC.

V usage is TRBV6-6 and J usage is TRBJ2-2; 7 bases line up with TRBD2. V lost 8 bases, J lost 5 bases, and 8 bases stayed unmatched. Germline-derived CDR1 and CDR2 are MNHNY and SVGAGI (reference sequence). The CDR3 extends over 14 amino acids. The CDR3 nucleotides read TGTGCCAGCTCGAATTTGGGGGGGACCGGGGAGCTGTTTTTT. Amino acids: CASSNLGGTGELFF.

J is TRBJ2-3 and V is TRBV11-2; unclear D gene. CDR1 SGHAT and CDR2 FQNNGV come from the germline V gene. V shed 1 base and J shed 3 bases, with 2 bases lying between them. This CDR3 spans 12 amino acids. The CDR3 DNA is TGTGCCAGCAGCTTAGTAACAGATACGCAGTATTTT. Protein product: CASSLVTDTQYF.